Listed here are 16 T cell receptor beta chains from one sample, sequenced in a study of blood T cell repertoires in COVID-19. Measured with immunoSEQ multiplex PCR; TCRdb has only the in-frame clones, and not every one. The sample carries about 200,000 clones, around 81% recorded once. The sequenced material came from PBMCs or T cells enriched from blood (not recorded which). Receptors were obtained from a middle-aged woman with acute COVID-19.

This chain uses TRBV28 with TRBJ2-3, with TRBD2 matching 14 bases. Germline V gives CDR1 MDHEN, CDR2 SYDVKM. CDR3 size: 17 residues. Losses at the gene ends were 5 bases for V and 6 bases for J; bases not matched to a gene: 10. For the CDR3, the DNA is TGTGCCAGCAGTACAAGACGACTAGCGGGAGGGAGGGATACGCAGTATTTT. It codes for CASSTRRLAGGRDTQYF.

The rearrangement uses TRBV9 and TRBJ1-1; the D gene is possibly TRBD1 (6 bases). V was shortened by 1 base and J by 3 bases, with 16 bases between the two germline ends. CDR1 is SGDLS and CDR2 is YYNGEE in the germline V gene. This CDR3 contains 16 residues. CDR3 DNA: TGTGCCAGCAGCGTAACCATCCAGGGGATCGACACTGAAGCTTTCTTT. Protein product: CASSVTIQGIDTEAFF.

This clone has a single count. The chain combines TRBV7-3 with TRBJ1-4, with a tentative D call TRBD1 (6 bases). Germline CDR1 and CDR2: SGHTA and FQGTGA. The V end lost 5 bases, the J end lost 5 bases, and 12 bases lay between the germline ends. This CDR3 has 14 residues. CDR3 bases: TGTGCCAGCAGCCGGACAGTATCCAATGAAAAACTGTTTTTT. It specifies CASSRTVSNEKLFF.

The rearrangement links TRBV6-1 to TRBJ2-2, with D possibly matching TRBD2 (6 bases). V lost 1 base and J 6 bases, leaving 12 bases between the germline ends. CDR3 length equals 15 residues. Germline V gene sequence: CDR1 MNHNS, CDR2 SASEGT. This chain's CDR3 is CASSEGRGSAGELFF. The CDR3, as DNA: TGTGCCAGCAGTGAAGGGCGGGGTTCGGCCGGGGAGCTGTTTTTT.

V is TRBV5-1 and J is TRBJ2-2; 9 bases map to TRBD1. Germline values: CDR1 SGHRS, CDR2 YFSETQ. The CDR3 is 18 amino acids. The junction had 6 bases not matched to a gene; V was cut back by 0 bases and J by 0 bases. The CDR3 nucleotides read TGCGCCAGCAGCTTGGAGCCACAGGGGGCGGCGAACACCGGGGAGCTGTTTTTT. This codes for CASSLEPQGAANTGELFF.

The CDR3 coding sequence is TGTGCCAGCAGGGACGAACTCAGGGGTGATACGCAGTATTTT. Encoded protein: CASRDELRGDTQYF. This chain joins TRBV6-5 and TRBJ2-3; possible D gene TRBD1, 6 bases. The V end was cut by 6 bases, the J end by 6 bases, with 16 bases between. The CDR3 length is 14 residues. The germline gives CDR1 MNHEY, CDR2 SVGAGI.

The V and J genes are TRBV12-5 and TRBJ2-5; TRBD2 matches at 8 bases. There are 16 residues in the CDR3. V shed 5 bases and J 2 bases; nucleotides not matched to a gene: 10. Germline CDR1 is LGHNT and CDR2 is FRNRAP. CDR3 residues: CASGTAGTRGQETQYF. CDR3 bases: TGTGCTAGTGGTACCGCCGGGACTAGGGGGCAAGAGACCCAGTACTTC.

CDR3 protein: CASSLAPRGGADTQYF. The CDR3 DNA reads TGTGCCAGCAGCTTGGCCCCAAGAGGGGGCGCAGATACGCAGTATTTT. The chain has TRBV5-4 and TRBJ2-3; 7 nucleotides match TRBD1. Germline values: CDR1 SGHNT, CDR2 YYREEE (reference sequence). The CDR3 runs to 16 residues. Unmatched junction bases numbered 8, after V lost 0 bases and J lost 4 bases.

The V call is TRBV7-9, the J call TRBJ2-1, with D possibly matching TRBD1 (7 bases). Germline V CDR1 and CDR2: SEHNR, FQNEAQ (reference sequence). V was cut by 5 bases and J by 10 bases, with 9 bases left in between. The length of the CDR3 is 11 residues. Here the CDR3 reads CASSPGGEQFF. CDR3 DNA: TGTGCCAGCAGCCCAGGGGGGGAGCAGTTCTTC. The full variable domain, in which reference TRBV7-9 and TRBJ2-1 provide the parts outside the CDR3, is DTGVSQNPRHKITKRGQNVTFRCDPISEHNRLYWYRQTLGQGPEFLTYFQNEAQLEKSRLLSDRFSAERPKGSFSTLEIQRTEQGDSAMYLCASSPGGEQFFGPGTRLTVL.

CDR3 sequence (DNA): TGTGCCAGCAGGCGACTCGTAACGGGCGGGAATGAGCAGTTCTTC. Translated: CASRRLVTGGNEQFF. The rearrangement joins TRBV2 to TRBJ2-1; TRBD2 is a possible D gene (5 bases). The CDR3 covers 15 residues. The germline V and J ends were trimmed by 6 bases and 7 bases, with 19 bases remaining between them. Germline CDR1 reads SNHLY; CDR2 reads FYNNEI.

The rearrangement uses TRBV7-9 and TRBJ1-1; D is unclear. V was pared by 5 bases and J by 1 base, with 14 bases between. The CDR3 totals 15 residues. Germline V gene lookup returns CDR1 SEHNR and CDR2 FQNEAQ (reference sequence). The CDR3 DNA follows: TGTGCCAGCAGCCCACTAGGACGGACGAACACTGAAGCTTTCTTT. Translating gives CASSPLGRTNTEAFF.

This chain joins TRBV29-1 and TRBJ2-3; 9 nucleotides align to TRBD1. CDR3 length: 14 residues. The V and J ends lost 5 bases and 6 bases, in that order; junction bases with no gene match: 9. Per germline, CDR1 SQVTM and CDR2 ANQGSEA. The CDR3 loop reads CSVTTGGKGDTQYF. CDR3 sequence (DNA): TGCAGCGTTACGACAGGGGGAAAAGGGGATACGCAGTATTTT.

A single count supports this clone. Different DNA sequences within this sample yield the same CDR3. The chain carries TRBV5-1 and TRBJ2-2; the D gene is possibly TRBD1 (6 bases). The CDR3 is made up of 15 amino acids. Trimming removed 0 bases from V and 1 base from J, with 7 bases in between. CDR1 and CDR2 (germline): SGHRS, YFSETQ. The CDR3 region is CASSLARGNTGELFF. In DNA, the CDR3 is TGCGCCAGCAGCTTGGCCAGGGGGAACACCGGGGAGCTGTTTTTT.

The chain uses TRBV30 and TRBJ2-1, with 7 positions matching TRBD1. Per germline, CDR1 GTSNPN and CDR2 SVGIG (reference sequence). V lost 2 bases and J lost 6; bases outside the gene matches: 10. This CDR3 spans 15 amino acids. The CDR3 DNA follows: TGTGCCTGGAGTCGTGAGGGGGCCTTCCGCAATGAGCAGTTCTTC. Protein: CAWSREGAFRNEQFF.

The J gene is TRBJ1-5, the V gene TRBV18; D perhaps matches TRBD1 (6 bases). Germline values: CDR1 KGHSH, CDR2 LQKENI. Trimming removed 3 bases at V and 0 bases at J, with 9 bases between. This CDR3 is built from 15 residues. DNA for the CDR3: TGTGCCAGCTCACCCCGACAGGATAGCAATCAGCCCCAGCATTTT. Translating it yields CASSPRQDSNQPQHF.

The chain employs TRBV24-1 and TRBJ2-3; a possible D gene is TRBD1 (5 bases). This CDR3 is 15 amino acids long. V was clipped by 7 bases and J by 1 base, with 14 bases between them. The V gene's germline CDR1 is KGHDR and CDR2 SFDVKD. The CDR3 DNA reads TGTGCCACCAGGGGGTGGGGCAGGGGCACAGATACGCAGTATTTT. It encodes CATRGWGRGTDTQYF.